The 8 T cell receptor beta chains listed next were all sequenced from one sample in a study of cytomegalovirus exposure and HLA in healthy donors. A multiplex PCR was run with 60 Vbeta primers and 13 Jbeta primers. Generated by immunoSEQ multiplex PCR, the TCRdb table keeps only in-frame clones and is missing some. The sample carries about 200,000 clones, less than 90% recorded once. Sequencing was performed on PBMCs. These receptor sequences come from a woman aged 25-40 years in good health and CMV-seronegative.

This clone was seen just once. The V call is TRBV30, the J call TRBJ2-5; D possibly corresponds to TRBD2 (5 bases). The J call is uncertain, as TRBJ2-7 better fits the DNA end. The CDR3 consists of 12 residues. Per germline, CDR1 GTSNPN and CDR2 SVGIG (reference sequence). The CDR3 region has the DNA TGTGCCTGGAATCGGGGTTCCTACGAGCAGTACTTC. This sequence encodes CAWNRGSYEQYF.

The genes are TRBV25-1 and TRBJ2-7; a weak D match, TRBD2 (5 bases). The CDR3 runs 14 residues. The V and J ends lost 3 bases and 3 bases respectively, with 12 bases between them. CDR1 and CDR2 (germline): MGHDK, SYGVNS. For the CDR3, the DNA is TGTGCCAGCAGTGAGTCCCCCCGGGACTACGAGCAGTACTTC. Protein product: CASSESPRDYEQYF.

The chain has TRBV19 and TRBJ2-5; 7 nucleotides align to TRBD2. V shed 3 bases and J 3 bases; nucleotides not matched to a gene: 10. Germline values: CDR1 LNHDA, CDR2 SQIVND (reference sequence). CDR3 length: 16 residues. CDR3 DNA: TGTGCCAGTAGTATCCGCGGGAGCGGGGCTAAAGAGACCCAGTACTTC. This translates into CASSIRGSGAKETQYF. The full variable domain, with the rest looked up from reference TRBV19 and TRBJ2-5, is DGGITQSPKYLFRKEGQNVTLSCEQNLNHDAMYWYRQDPGQGLRLIYYSQIVNDFQKGDIAEGYSVSREKKESFPLTVTSAQKNPTAFYLCASSIRGSGAKETQYFGPGTRLLVL.

The chain has TRBV7-9 and TRBJ2-7; D remains ambiguous. V was cut by 5 bases and J by 3 bases, with 11 bases left in between. Germline CDR1 is SEHNR and CDR2 is FQNEAQ (reference sequence). CDR3 length equals 13 residues. The CDR3 region is CASSTHASYEQYF. The CDR3 DNA is TGTGCCAGCAGCACCCACGCCAGCTACGAGCAGTACTTC.

The chain has TRBV21-1 and TRBJ2-5; the table's D gene call, TRBD2, was not cross checked with the DNA. TRBV21-1 is flagged as a pseudogene. CDR3 length equals 10 residues. CDR3 sequence: CASSSGGQYF. The CDR3, as DNA: TGTGCCAGCAGTTCGGGGGGGCAGTACTTC.

This chain links TRBV4-2 with TRBJ2-1, with TRBD2 matching over 10 bases. The CDR3 sequence is 15 residues long. From germline, CDR1 is LGHNA and CDR2 YNFKEQ. Unmatched junction bases numbered 11, after V lost 1 base and J lost 14 bases. CDR3 protein: CASSQVSGLAGDKFF. The CDR3 bases are TGTGCCAGCAGCCAAGTGTCTGGGCTAGCGGGAGATAAGTTCTTC.

This clone occurred a few times. The chain combines TRBV5-1 with TRBJ2-1; possibly TRBD2 for D (5 bases). Germline values: CDR1 SGHRS, CDR2 YFSETQ. V was pared by 0 bases and J by 0 bases, with 13 bases between. The CDR3 length is 17 residues. The CDR3 sequence is CASSLVSLGNSYNEQFF. As DNA, the CDR3 is TGCGCCAGCAGCTTGGTGTCACTAGGGAACTCCTACAATGAGCAGTTCTTC.

The V gene is TRBV2, the J gene TRBJ1-5; D is unclear. The CDR3 covers 13 residues. V was pared by 3 bases and J by 9 bases, with 12 bases between. The germline V gene has CDR1 SNHLY and CDR2 FYNNEI. CDR3 sequence (DNA): TGTGCCAGCAGTGATCTCAGTGAGGGGCCCCAGCATTTT. Translating it yields CASSDLSEGPQHF.